This is a list of T cell receptor beta chains from one sample in a study of tumor-infiltrating lymphocytes in oesophageal squamous cell carcinoma. Each CDR3 protein is one row after TCRdb ran MiXCR on the PCR reads. The data show more than 10,000 distinct CDR3 sequences, about 55% seen once. The sequenced sample was esophageal tumor tissue. These receptors were taken from a female donor with esophageal squamous cell carcinoma. The CDR3 runs from the conserved cysteine through the conserved F or W. Each record gives: D gene, J gene, clone size, V gene, CDR3 length, CDR3 protein, CDR3 DNA. A D gene is named only where the DNA matches it firmly. Clone size is shown for a subset of rows, as once, few, many or a class of expanded clone.

D: .; J: TRBJ1-5; size: .; V: TRBV7-4; length: 13; CDR3: CASQDQLHQPQHF; DNA: TGTGCCAGCCAGGATCAGCTCCATCAGCCCCAGCATTTT
D: TRBD1; J: TRBJ2-7; size: few; V: TRBV7-9; length: 15; CDR3: CASSSGTGIYNEQYF; DNA: TGTGCCAGCAGCTCTGGGACAGGGATCTACAATGAGCAGTACTTC
D: TRBD2; J: TRBJ2-3; size: .; V: TRBV12-3/TRBV12-4; length: 15; CDR3: CASSPSGGRGDTQYF; DNA: TGTGCCAGCAGCCCTAGCGGGGGGAGAGGTGATACGCAGTATTTT
D: .; J: TRBJ2-5; size: .; V: TRBV11-3; length: 14; CDR3: CASSLSDSQETQYF; DNA: TGTGCCAGCAGCTTATCGGACAGCCAAGAGACCCAGTACTTC
D: .; J: TRBJ2-7; size: .; V: TRBV28; length: 12; CDR3: CALGRDSYEQYF; DNA: TGTGCCTTGGGGCGGGACTCCTACGAGCAGTACTTC
D: .; J: TRBJ2-3; size: .; V: TRBV10-3; length: 15; CDR3: CAIKLETRSTDTQYF; DNA: TGTGCCATCAAACTAGAGACTAGGAGCACAGATACGCAGTATTTT
D: TRBD1; J: TRBJ2-5; size: large; V: TRBV7-8; length: 15; CDR3: CASSLGGQGQETQYF; DNA: TGTGCCAGCAGCTTAGGGGGACAGGGCCAAGAGACCCAGTACTTC
D: TRBD2; J: TRBJ2-3; size: .; V: TRBV28; length: 14; CDR3: CASRAGGVPDTQYF; DNA: TGTGCCAGCAGAGCGGGAGGAGTCCCAGATACGCAGTATTTT
D: TRBD1; J: TRBJ1-1; size: .; V: TRBV12-3/TRBV12-4; length: 15; CDR3: CASSLRQGRDTEAFF; DNA: TGTGCCAGCAGTCTCCGACAGGGAAGGGACACTGAAGCTTTCTTT
D: .; J: TRBJ2-3; size: .; V: TRBV7-8; length: 12; CDR3: CASSSGKNTQYF; DNA: TGTGCCAGCAGCTCAGGGAAGAATACGCAGTATTTT
D: TRBD2; J: TRBJ2-7; size: few; V: TRBV7-2; length: 16; CDR3: CASSLNSGPQTYEQYF; DNA: TGTGCCAGCAGCTTGAATAGCGGGCCGCAAACCTACGAGCAGTACTTC
D: .; J: TRBJ2-1; size: .; V: TRBV12-3/TRBV12-4; length: 14; CDR3: CASSDRDGGNEQFF; DNA: TGTGCCAGCAGTGACCGGGACGGGGGCAATGAGCAGTTCTTC
D: TRBD2; J: TRBJ2-5; size: .; V: TRBV10-2; length: 13; CDR3: CASSGGGRETQYF; DNA: TGCGCCAGCAGTGGGGGGGGGAGGGAGACCCAGTACTTC
D: .; J: TRBJ1-1; size: .; V: TRBV7-9; length: 15; CDR3: CASSSGQRTNTEAFF; DNA: TGTGCCAGCAGCTCCGGACAGAGAACGAACACTGAAGCTTTCTTT
D: TRBD2; J: TRBJ2-3; size: .; V: TRBV12-3/TRBV12-4; length: 17; CDR3: CASSWGTSGSGEDTQYF; DNA: TGTGCCAGCAGTTGGGGGACTAGCGGCTCAGGGGAAGATACGCAGTATTTT
D: .; J: TRBJ2-7; size: .; V: TRBV28; length: 15; CDR3: CASSSPGHFPYEQYF; DNA: TGTGCCAGCAGTTCCCCGGGACATTTTCCCTACGAGCAGTACTTC
D: TRBD2; J: TRBJ2-3; size: medium-sized; V: TRBV7-6; length: 16; CDR3: CASSSTGTSGRDTQYF; DNA: TGTGCCAGCAGCTCGACCGGGACTAGCGGAAGAGATACGCAGTATTTT
D: .; J: TRBJ2-7; size: few; V: TRBV7-3; length: 15; CDR3: CASSLRETPYNEQYF; DNA: TGTGCCAGCAGCTTAAGGGAGACCCCCTACAATGAGCAGTACTTC
D: .; J: TRBJ2-5; size: .; V: TRBV5-4; length: 14; CDR3: CASSLSGTTETQYF; DNA: TGTGCCAGCAGCTTGTCCGGAACAACAGAGACCCAGTACTTC
D: TRBD2; J: TRBJ2-1; size: few; V: TRBV7-2; length: 17; CDR3: CASSLRGLASYYNEQFF; DNA: TGTGCCAGCAGCTTAAGGGGACTAGCATCCTACTACAATGAGCAGTTCTTC
D: TRBD1; J: TRBJ2-1; size: few; V: TRBV7-9; length: 14; CDR3: CASSDTDRVNEQFF; DNA: TGTGCCAGCAGCGATACGGACAGGGTCAATGAGCAGTTCTTC
D: .; J: TRBJ1-2; size: many; V: TRBV7-8; length: 12; CDR3: CASSFGDYGYTF; DNA: TGTGCCAGCAGCTTTGGAGACTATGGCTACACCTTC
D: TRBD1; J: TRBJ2-1; size: once; V: TRBV5-3; length: 15; CDR3: CASSPTGFSYNEQFF; DNA: TGTGCCAGCAGTCCGACAGGGTTCTCCTACAATGAGCAGTTCTTC
D: .; J: TRBJ1-2; size: .; V: TRBV11-2; length: 12; CDR3: CATLTCPRGYTF; DNA: TGTGCCACTCTGACGTGCCCCAGGGGCTACACCTTC
D: .; J: TRBJ2-7; size: few; V: TRBV7-9; length: 15; CDR3: CASSSDREVSYEQYF; DNA: TGTGCCAGCAGTTCCGACAGGGAGGTCTCCTACGAGCAGTACTTC
D: .; J: TRBJ2-1; size: .; V: TRBV7-9; length: 13; CDR3: CASSPGQRETQFF; DNA: TGTGCCAGCAGCCCGGGACAAAGAGAGACCCAGTTCTTC
D: .; J: TRBJ2-3; size: medium-sized; V: TRBV11-2; length: 13; CDR3: CASSLAGEDTQYF; DNA: TGTGCCAGCAGCTTAGCGGGAGAAGATACGCAGTATTTT
D: .; J: TRBJ1-1; size: .; V: TRBV7-2; length: 11; CDR3: CASSAQYEQYF; DNA: TGTGCCAGCAGCGCACAGTACGAGCAGTACTTT
D: .; J: TRBJ2-1; size: .; V: TRBV7-8; length: 14; CDR3: CASTQAQGGSEQFF; DNA: TGTGCCAGCACCCAAGCACAGGGGGGGAGTGAGCAGTTCTTC
D: .; J: TRBJ2-1; size: .; V: TRBV6-1; length: 13; CDR3: CASSSGVYNEQFF; DNA: TGTGCCAGCAGTTCCGGGGTTTACAATGAGCAGTTCTTC
D: TRBD1; J: TRBJ1-3; size: .; V: TRBV7-2; length: 16; CDR3: CASSFRRQGARNTIYF; DNA: TGTGCCAGCAGCTTCCGTCGACAGGGGGCAAGAAACACCATATATTTT
D: TRBD2; J: TRBJ2-1; size: few; V: TRBV25-1; length: 16; CDR3: CASSPRGGVSYNEQFF; DNA: TGTGCCAGCAGTCCACGCGGGGGGGTCTCCTACAATGAGCAGTTCTTC
D: .; J: TRBJ1-2; size: .; V: TRBV7-2; length: 13; CDR3: CASSLGLQSGYTF; DNA: TGTGCCAGCAGCCTGGGACTGCAGTCGGGCTACACCTTC
D: TRBD1; J: TRBJ2-4; size: .; V: TRBV28; length: 14; CDR3: CASRTPGQGGIQYF; DNA: TGTGCCAGCAGAACGCCGGGACAGGGGGGGATTCAGTACTTC
D: TRBD2; J: TRBJ2-7; size: once; V: TRBV7-6; length: 16; CDR3: CASSLGVAGGPGEQYF; DNA: TGTGCTAGCAGCTTAGGAGTAGCGGGAGGCCCGGGTGAGCAGTACTTC
D: .; J: TRBJ2-7; size: many; V: TRBV14; length: 15; CDR3: CASSHGTSTYYEQYF; DNA: TGTGCCAGCAGCCATGGGACTTCTACCTACTACGAGCAGTACTTC
D: TRBD1; J: TRBJ2-7; size: .; V: TRBV28; length: 18; CDR3: CASSLFGDNRGRIYEQYF; DNA: TGTGCCAGCAGTCTTTTCGGGGACAACAGGGGTCGAATCTACGAGCAGTACTTC
D: TRBD2; J: TRBJ2-1; size: large; V: TRBV7-2; length: 16; CDR3: CASRFSSGRPNNEQFF; DNA: TGTGCCAGCAGGTTCTCTAGCGGGAGGCCGAACAATGAGCAGTTCTTC
D: .; J: TRBJ1-1; size: few; V: TRBV28; length: 15; CDR3: CASTLYLGGNYEQYF; DNA: TGTGCCAGCACCCTATATTTGGGGGGGAACTACGAGCAGTACTTT
D: .; J: TRBJ2-7; size: .; V: TRBV6-5; length: 15; CDR3: CASSYSSRRDNEQYF; DNA: TGTGCCAGCAGTTACTCGAGCAGGAGAGACAATGAGCAGTACTTC
D: TRBD1; J: TRBJ2-7; size: .; V: TRBV7-8; length: 14; CDR3: CASSFGQGLYEQYF; DNA: TGTGCCAGCAGCTTCGGACAGGGCTTATACGAGCAGTACTTC
D: .; J: TRBJ2-5; size: .; V: TRBV7-8; length: 13; CDR3: CASSFGTVETQYF; DNA: TGTGCCAGCAGCTTCGGGACGGTAGAGACCCAGTACTTC
D: .; J: TRBJ2-7; size: .; V: TRBV12-3/TRBV12-4; length: 13; CDR3: CASSFRNSYEQYF; DNA: TGTGCCAGCAGTTTTCGGAACTCCTACGAGCAGTACTTC
D: TRBD2; J: TRBJ2-1; size: .; V: TRBV12-3/TRBV12-4; length: 13; CDR3: CASSFRRGVEQFF; DNA: TGTGCCAGCAGTTTTCGGCGGGGGGTTGAGCAGTTCTTC
D: .; J: TRBJ2-3; size: .; V: TRBV7-2; length: 12; CDR3: CASSPDSHTQYF; DNA: TGTGCCAGCAGCCCGGACTCCCATACGCAGTATTTT
D: TRBD2; J: TRBJ2-5; size: .; V: TRBV7-2; length: 15; CDR3: CASSLWTSGGETQYF; DNA: TGTGCCAGCAGCTTATGGACTAGCGGTGGCGAGACCCAGTACTTC
D: .; J: TRBJ2-2; size: .; V: TRBV6-2/TRBV6-3; length: 15; CDR3: CASSPDRRTPGSCFF; DNA: .
D: .; J: TRBJ2-5; size: medium-sized; V: TRBV6-1; length: 12; CDR3: CASSSEGVTQYF; DNA: TGTGCCAGCAGTTCAGAGGGGGTGACCCAGTACTTC
D: .; J: TRBJ2-7; size: many; V: TRBV7-8; length: 12; CDR3: CASRTGPYEQYF; DNA: TGTGCCAGCAGAACAGGACCCTACGAGCAGTACTTC
D: .; J: TRBJ2-4; size: .; V: TRBV6-2/TRBV6-3; length: 15; CDR3: CASGPRGGGKNIQYF; DNA: TGTGCCAGCGGCCCGAGAGGGGGTGGCAAAAACATTCAGTACTTC
D: .; J: TRBJ1-2; size: .; V: TRBV7-2; length: 12; CDR3: CASSRANYGYTF; DNA: TGTGCCAGCAGTAGAGCTAACTATGGCTACACCTTC
D: .; J: TRBJ2-1; size: many; V: TRBV11-2; length: 11; CDR3: CASRDFNEQFF; DNA: TGTGCCAGCAGGGACTTCAATGAGCAGTTCTTC
D: TRBD1; J: TRBJ2-1; size: .; V: TRBV7-6; length: 18; CDR3: CASSLACYGTGGSDEQFF; DNA: TGTGCCAGCAGCTTAGCGTGTTACGGGACAGGGGGTAGTGATGAGCAGTTCTTC
D: .; J: TRBJ2-1; size: .; V: TRBV6-1; length: 16; CDR3: CASSDIQGRSYNEQFF; DNA: TGTGCCAGCAGTGATATCCAGGGTCGCTCCTACAATGAGCAGTTCTTC
D: .; J: TRBJ2-5; size: medium-sized; V: TRBV12-3/TRBV12-4; length: 18; CDR3: CASSGLISRQGRGETQYF; DNA: TGTGCCAGCTCTGGACTAATAAGCCGACAGGGTCGGGGAGAGACCCAGTACTTC